The following is a T cell receptor beta chain sequence with its context. Its antigen is not identified. TCRdb fed the reads into MiXCR, producing one record per CDR3 protein. The sample lists roughly 920,000 distinct CDR3 sequences, around 29% occurring once. Per germline, CDR1 SGHVS and CDR2 FNYEAQ. V was clipped by 5 bases and J by 0 bases, with 11 bases between them. The CDR3 spans 15 residues. This sample is drawn from a study of T cell repertoires in cytomegalovirus infection. The wider study: Used in the study were CMV epitopes, some recently identified and HLA-C-restricted, others well-studied and HLA-B-restricted. Matching HLA type and CMV infection were both indicated by public TCR beta signatures.

Sequencing was performed on cultured CD8+ T cells from PBMCs, taken from culture after CMV antigen stimulation. The sequence came from a human donor in good health (CMV status not recorded). Some clones in this sample may be carry-over from other donors' samples. The chain employs TRBV7-6 and TRBJ2-1; TRBD2 is a possible D gene (5 bases). The CDR3 bases are TGTGCCAGCAGCGAAATAGGGAGCTCCTACAATGAGCAGTTCTTC. Residues: CASSEIGSSYNEQFF.